The 9 T cell receptor beta chains reported below all come from one sample, sequenced in a study of regulatory T cells in long-lasting Graves disease. Time point: newly diagnosed GD, antithyroid drugs for less than 3 months. The TCR library used RNA extracted from PBMCs. Sequencing libraries for TCR beta were prepared with iRepertoire HTBI primers and Arm-PCR of CDR3 regions. TCRdb passed the multiplex PCR reads through MiXCR, listing each CDR3 protein once. The sample records 420,000 or so distinct CDR3 sequences, about a sixth being singletons. The same specimen was also included in a second study, on T cells in Graves' hyperthyroidism and ophthalmopathy.

Sequencing was performed on peripheral blood mononuclear cells (PBMCs), taken at new diagnosis, from a patient treated with antithyroid drugs. The receptor set was obtained from a young woman with Graves disease.

This chain links TRBV19 with TRBJ2-5; D may be TRBD1 or TRBD2 (7 bases each). V was shortened by 6 bases and J by 5 bases, with 16 bases between the two germline ends. Looked up from germline, CDR1 is LNHDA and CDR2 is SQIVND (reference sequence). The CDR3 length is 14 residues. The DNA of the CDR3 is TGTGCCAGTAGCCCGACAGGGAGGGCGGAGACCCAGTACTTC. Its translation: CASSPTGRAETQYF.

The chain couples TRBV25-1 to TRBJ2-1, with 11 bases matching TRBD2. The DNA end is more similar to TRBJ2-5, so the J call may be wrong. Germline V CDR1 and CDR2: MGHDK, SYGVNS. CDR3 size: 14 residues. The CDR3 loop is CASGLAGGQETQYF. In DNA, the CDR3 is TGTGCCAGCGGGCTAGCGGGAGGTCAAGAGACCCAGTACTTC.

Ten or more counts support this clonotype. This chain joins TRBV5-1 and TRBJ2-7; the D gene is possibly TRBD2 (7 bases). Trimming pared 4 bases from V and 4 bases from J, leaving 24 bases between. Looked up from germline, CDR1 is SGHRS and CDR2 is YFSETQ. The CDR3 extends over 17 amino acids. CDR3 bases: TGCGCCAGCAGCCGGGGGGCCTCTGCGGGAGTGGCTTACGAGCAGTACTTC. Protein product: CASSRGASAGVAYEQYF.

This clonotype was detected many times. The rearrangement joins TRBV2 to TRBJ1-6; 11 bases are a match to TRBD1. Per the germline V gene, CDR1 is SNHLY and CDR2 is FYNNEI. This CDR3 region has 15 residues. J was trimmed by 8 bases and V by 6 bases; bases with no gene match: 6. The CDR3 reads CASRWRDRGDSPLHF. CDR3 DNA sequence: TGTGCCAGCAGGTGGAGGGACAGGGGGGATTCACCCCTCCACTTT.

On this clonotype: At one boundary the junction diverges from the germline segment, which might be a read error. This chain joins TRBV7-7 and TRBJ2-2, with 8 bases identical to TRBD2. Germline CDR1 and CDR2: SSHAT and FNYEAQ (reference sequence). This CDR3 has 14 residues. The CDR3 is CASTPGGLDGELFF. The CDR3 DNA is TGTGCTAGCACCCCGGGAGGGCTGGACGGGGAGCTGTTTTTT.

In its sample, this clonotype was seen many times. The V call is TRBV5-1, the J call TRBJ1-1; no clear D. Per the germline V gene, CDR1 is SGHRS and CDR2 is YFSETQ. The CDR3 runs to 13 residues. V lost 2 bases, J lost 0 bases, and 5 bases lay in between. CDR3 sequence (DNA): TGCGCCAGCAGCTTTAAAGTGAACACTGAAGCTTTCTTT. Encoded protein: CASSFKVNTEAFF.

The rearrangement joins TRBV7-6 to TRBJ2-1; 10 bases are shared with TRBD2. The V gene's germline CDR1 is SGHVS and CDR2 FNYEAQ. The V segment lost 5 bases and the J segment 8 bases; nucleotides outside the gene matches: 6. The CDR3 spans 14 residues. The CDR3 region has the DNA TGTGCCAGCAGCCCCGGACTAGCGGAGGATGAGCAGTTCTTC. Translating gives CASSPGLAEDEQFF.

The chain uses TRBV4-2 and TRBJ2-1, with D possibly being TRBD2 (5 bases). The germline V and J ends were trimmed by 3 bases and 0 bases, with 12 bases remaining between them. The germline gives CDR1 LGHNA, CDR2 YNFKEQ. This CDR3 comprises 16 residues. The CDR3 region is CASSHPGGSSYNEQFF. Written as DNA, the CDR3 is TGTGCCAGCAGCCACCCTGGCGGGTCCTCCTACAATGAGCAGTTCTTC.

CDR3 coding DNA: TGTGCCAGCAGTTGGACCGGGACTAGCGGGAGCTCCTACAATGAGCAGTACTTC. Translation gives CASSWTGTSGSSYNEQYF. The chain recombines TRBV6-2 or TRBV6-3 with TRBJ2-1; 14 nucleotides agree with TRBD2. The last part of the DNA fits TRBJ2-7 better; the J call may be wrong. The CDR3 loop spans 18 amino acids. Germline V gene data show CDR1 as MNHEY and CDR2 as SVGEGT.